This entry concerns a single T cell receptor beta chain. The length of the CDR3 is 14 residues. Germline V gene sequence: CDR1 SEHNR, CDR2 FQNEAQ (reference sequence). The V gene end was trimmed by 4 bases and the J gene end by 7 bases; junction bases not matched to a gene: 6. The data were obtained in a study of cytomegalovirus exposure and HLA in healthy donors. The primer mix had 60 Vbeta and 13 Jbeta primers. Data came from immunoSEQ multiplex PCR; TCRdb stores just in-frame clones and leaves some out. The repertoire consists of approximately 100,000 clones, with about 85% occurring once and the leading ten covering less than 8%.

Sequencing was carried out using PBMCs. The receptor was derived from a man aged 40-49 years in good health and CMV-seropositive. The chain uses TRBV7-9 and TRBJ2-2, with 7 bases identical to TRBD2. The CDR3, as DNA: TGTGCCAGCAGCTCGCGGGGGAACGGCGGGGAGCTGTTTTTT. The encoded protein is CASSSRGNGGELFF.